The entry below describes one T cell receptor beta chain. This entry belongs to a study of T cells in Graves' hyperthyroidism and ophthalmopathy. Template material for amplifying TCR beta CDR3 regions consisted of RNA transcripts. The HTBI set primed first-round TCR CDR3 RT-PCR. TCRdb re-derived calls from the multiplex PCR reads in MiXCR, one entry per CDR3 protein. This sample has some 530,000 distinct CDR3 sequences, with about 20% found just once. The CDR3 runs to 12 residues. The germline gives CDR1 LNHDA, CDR2 SQIVND (reference sequence). Deletions cut 10 bases from V and 5 bases from J, with 12 bases between.

The clonotype comes from a woman in her 70s with Graves' ophthalmopathy. The chain joins TRBV19 to TRBJ1-5; D is unresolved. The sequenced material came from blood. The chain's CDR3 is CATRMADQPQHF. The CDR3 DNA follows: TGTGCCACCCGTATGGCGGATCAGCCCCAGCATTTT. The full variable domain, in which reference TRBV19 and TRBJ1-5 provide the parts outside the CDR3, is DGGITQSPKYLFRKEGQNVTLSCEQNLNHDAMYWYRQDPGQGLRLIYYSQIVNDFQKGDIAEGYSVSREKKESFPLTVTSAQKNPTAFYLCATRMADQPQHFGDGTRLSIL.